Each of the 13 T cell receptor beta chains below was sequenced from the same sample in a study of technical replicates of blood from several donors. Assay used: immunoSEQ multiplex PCR; TCRdb lists only in-frame clones, some missing. Among around 61,000 clones listed, 95% to 98% were seen once. The sequenced sample was T cells isolated from PBMCs. Receptors originate from a human donor in good health.

The chain has TRBV4-1 and TRBJ2-3; D possibly corresponds to TRBD2 (6 bases). The V and J ends lost 0 bases and 2 bases respectively, with 12 bases between them. This CDR3 is built from 16 residues. The germline gives CDR1 MGHRA, CDR2 YSYEKL. CDR3 bases: TGCGCCAGCAGCCAAGAAAGGGCGGGGAACACAGATACGCAGTATTTT. It yields the protein CASSQERAGNTDTQYF.

The V call is TRBV5-6, the J call TRBJ2-7; TRBD1 is a possible D gene (6 bases). CDR3 length equals 15 residues. Per germline, CDR1 SGHDT and CDR2 YYEEEE. Trimming pared 3 bases from V and 0 bases from J, leaving 13 bases between. CDR3: CASSYEQGYSYEQYF. CDR3 nucleotides: TGTGCCAGCAGCTACGAACAGGGCTACTCCTACGAGCAGTACTTC.

The chain joins TRBV7-8 to TRBJ2-1, with D possibly TRBD2 on 5 matching bases. The CDR3 is 12 amino acids. Trimming pared 2 bases from V and 9 bases from J, leaving 8 bases between. Germline V gene lookup returns CDR1 SGHVS and CDR2 FQNEAQ. CDR3 coding DNA: TGTGCCAGCAGCTTATCGGGATTTGAGCAGTTCTTC. This codes for CASSLSGFEQFF.

V and J are TRBV28 and TRBJ1-1; D is uncertain. With 6 bases removed from V and 4 bases from J, the gap between germline ends came to 9 bases. Germline loops: CDR1 MDHEN, CDR2 SYDVKM. This CDR3 has 12 residues. This CDR3 is CASSRGSTEAFF. The CDR3 nucleotides read TGTGCCAGCAGCAGAGGGAGCACTGAAGCTTTCTTT.

The chain has TRBV11-2 and TRBJ2-3; the D gene is possibly TRBD2 (6 bases). The germline V gene has CDR1 SGHAT and CDR2 FQNNGV. This CDR3 has 16 amino acids. Trimming pared 5 bases from V and 1 base from J, leaving 16 bases between. The CDR3 DNA reads as TGTGCCAGCAGCACTCATAGCGGCAACGGCACAGATACGCAGTATTTT. Its translation is CASSTHSGNGTDTQYF.

V is TRBV18 and J is TRBJ2-7; the match to TRBD2 covers 11 bases. This CDR3 comprises 15 residues. Germline values: CDR1 KGHSH, CDR2 LQKENI. V trimming: 5 bases; J trimming: 3 bases; junction bases outside the gene matches: 6. The CDR3: CASSAGLAELYEQYF. The CDR3 bases are TGTGCCAGCTCAGCGGGACTAGCGGAACTCTACGAGCAGTACTTC.

V and J are TRBV19 and TRBJ1-1; D ambiguous. CDR1 and CDR2 from the germline V gene are LNHDA and SQIVND (reference sequence). CDR3 length: 13 amino acids. V lost 6 bases and J lost 5, with 13 bases in between. DNA for the CDR3: TGTGCCAGTAGACTGTACCCGGGTACTGAAGCTTTCTTT. Amino acid sequence: CASRLYPGTEAFF.

The CDR3 region has the DNA TGCGCCAGCAGCCAAGATTGGCTTAAGCGGGAAGGTTACGAGCAGTACTTC. This codes for CASSQDWLKREGYEQYF. J is TRBJ2-7 and V is TRBV4-1; 7 positions agree with TRBD2. Germline loops: CDR1 MGHRA, CDR2 YSYEKL. The CDR3 spans 17 residues. V was clipped by 0 bases and J by 4 bases; unmatched bases: 12.

This chain links TRBV11-2 with TRBJ2-5, with D hard to call. With 5 bases removed from V and 5 bases from J, the gap between germline ends came to 12 bases. CDR3 length: 13 residues. CDR1 is SGHAT and CDR2 is FQNNGV in the germline V gene. The CDR3 here is CASSPRGLETQYF. DNA of the CDR3: TGTGCCAGCAGCCCGCGTGGTTTGGAGACCCAGTACTTC.

The chain couples TRBV6-1 to TRBJ1-2; D gene uncertain. The ends were cut back, 8 bases at V and 1 base at J, with 8 bases in the middle. This CDR3 comprises 12 residues. In germline, CDR1 is MNHNS, CDR2 SASEGT. The CDR3 here is CASFSLNYGYTF. CDR3 DNA sequence: TGTGCCAGCTTTTCACTTAACTATGGCTACACCTTC.

The rearrangement uses TRBV6-5 and TRBJ1-2; 10 bases map to TRBD1. V dropped 8 bases and J dropped 5; count of bases not matched to a gene: 5. The germline CDR1 and CDR2 sequences are MNHEY and SVGAGI. CDR3 length equals 13 residues. CDR3 protein: CASGQGGLYGYTF. DNA of the CDR3: TGTGCCAGCGGACAGGGGGGGCTTTATGGCTACACCTTC.

This chain joins TRBV7-7 and TRBJ2-5; maybe TRBD1 (6 bases). V dropped 4 bases and J dropped 5 bases, with 14 bases sitting between them. Germline values: CDR1 SSHAT, CDR2 FNYEAQ (reference sequence). This CDR3 comprises 14 residues. CDR3: CASSSPGAGETQYF. The CDR3 DNA follows: TGTGCCAGCAGCTCCCCAGGGGCCGGGGAGACCCAGTACTTC.

This clone was counted a single time. V gene TRBV9 combines with J gene TRBJ2-2, with TRBD2 matching 9 bases. After removal of 3 bases from V and 1 base from J, the junction contained 7 bases not matched to a gene. Germline V lookup: CDR1 SGDLS, CDR2 YYNGEE. CDR3 length: 17 amino acids. The CDR3 DNA reads as TGTGCCAGCAGCGCCCAACTAGCGGGCCTGAACACCGGGGAGCTGTTTTTT. Translating it yields CASSAQLAGLNTGELFF. Drawing the rest from reference TRBV9 and TRBJ2-2, the complete variable domain is DSGVTQTPKHLITATGQRVTLRCSPRSGDLSVYWYQQSLDQGLQFLIQYYNGEERAKGNILERFSAQQFPDLHSELNLSSLELGDSALYFCASSAQLAGLNTGELFFGEGSRLTVL.